This T cell receptor (beta chain) was sequenced in a study of blood T cell repertoires in COVID-19. V lost 5 bases and J 8 bases, leaving 12 bases between the germline ends. The germline gives CDR1 SGHTA, CDR2 FQGNSA. The CDR3 totals 13 residues. In the source study's methods: Quantification of nucleated cells was approximated via reference gene primer amplification. TCRdb keeps only in-frame clones here, not all; method: immunoSEQ multiplex PCR. For V, J and clone size, that table is used; D and trimming come from the DNA. The data show roughly 360,000 clones, 80% to 90% seen once. Clinical histories supplied by participants themselves formed the basis of cohort assignment.

The sequencing input was PBMCs or T cells enriched from blood (not recorded which). This sequence originates from a man younger than 45 who had recovered from COVID-19. The chain is built from TRBV7-2 and TRBJ1-4; D is ambiguous. CDR3: CASSELGGEKLFF. DNA of the CDR3: TGTGCCAGCAGCGAATTGGGAGGGGAAAAACTGTTTTTT.